The text below deals with one T cell receptor (beta chain). These data come from a study of Ad26.COV2.S vaccination and SARS-CoV-2 variants. From germline, CDR1 is MNHNY and CDR2 SVGAGI (reference sequence). V shed 7 bases and J 0 bases; nucleotides not matched to a gene: 3. This CDR3 region has 13 residues. Some clones are missing from TCRdb's copy, which holds only in-frame ones; the method was immunoSEQ multiplex PCR. The table includes about 390,000 clones, less than 90% detected once. Documented treatment: approximately 18 received Ad26.COV2.S at low or high dose, single or two shots; 5 received placebo; per-sample allocation not given. Day 63 after the first injection of vaccine or placebo was the sampling time.

The specimen comprised peripheral blood, sampled in a trial of Ad26.COV2.S vaccine versus placebo. The chain carries TRBV6-6 and TRBJ2-7; 7 bases are shared with TRBD1. The clonotype originates from a person aged 18-65 years who received the Ad26.COV2.S COVID-19 vaccine or a placebo. CDR3 nucleotides: TGTGCCAGCAATGGACAGGACTCCTACGAGCAGTACTTC. Encoded protein: CASNGQDSYEQYF.